This entry lists 13 T cell receptor beta chains sequenced from one sample in a study of siplizumab effects on memory and regulatory T cells. This table comes from immunoSEQ multiplex PCR, and its TCRdb copy is limited to in-frame clones, with some not included. The sample consists of some 120,000 clones, less than 95% of them appearing once. What was sequenced was non-Treg CD4+ T cells sorted from blood. The receptors derive from a human donor in good health.

The CDR3 coding sequence is TGTGCCAGCAGCTTAATTGGAGATTCGGAGACCCAGTACTTC. It specifies CASSLIGDSETQYF. This chain links TRBV7-3 with TRBJ2-5; D is ambiguous. This CDR3 comprises 14 residues. Germline-derived CDR1 and CDR2 are SGHTA and FQGTGA. V shed 1 base and J shed 5 bases, with 11 bases lying between them.

V usage is TRBV2 and J usage is TRBJ1-2; 7 bases fit TRBD1. The germline gives CDR1 SNHLY, CDR2 FYNNEI. This CDR3 is 13 amino acids long. V lost 1 base to trimming and J lost 8 bases; unmatched junction nucleotides: 4. The CDR3 region has the DNA TGTGCCAGCAGTGAAGGAAACAGGGGCGGCTACACCTTC. Its translation is CASSEGNRGGYTF.

The V gene is TRBV7-9, the J gene TRBJ1-5; maybe TRBD1 (5 bases). Germline CDR1 reads SEHNR; CDR2 reads FQNEAQ (reference sequence). The CDR3 is made up of 14 amino acids. V shed 8 bases and J shed 4 bases, with 15 bases lying between them. CDR3 residues: CASARGGWNQPQHF. CDR3 nucleotides: TGTGCCAGCGCGAGGGGCGGTTGGAATCAGCCCCAGCATTTT.

The CDR3 DNA reads TGCGCCAGCAGCATTTGGCAGGCGAACACCGGGGAGCTGTTTTTT. Translation gives CASSIWQANTGELFF. V usage is TRBV5-1 and J usage is TRBJ2-2; no clear D gene. V was clipped by 4 bases and J by 0 bases, with 10 bases between them. CDR3 length: 15 residues. Germline V gene lookup returns CDR1 SGHRS and CDR2 YFSETQ.

This clone was seen a few times. V gene TRBV15 combines with J gene TRBJ2-5; TRBD1 aligns across 9 bases. This CDR3 is 16 amino acids long. V lost 3 bases, J lost 0 bases, and 5 bases stayed unmatched. Germline lookup yields CDR1 LNHNV and CDR2 YYDKDF (reference sequence). The CDR3: CATSRRTGAYQETQYF. The CDR3 DNA reads TGTGCCACCAGCAGGAGGACAGGGGCGTACCAAGAGACCCAGTACTTC.

The J gene is TRBJ1-5, the V gene TRBV6-1, with a weak D call TRBD1 (5 bases). The CDR3 length is 13 residues. Germline loops: CDR1 MNHNS, CDR2 SASEGT. V dropped 2 bases and J dropped 6 bases, with 8 bases sitting between them. CDR3 protein: CASSEQGSQPQHF. Written as DNA, the CDR3 is TGTGCCAGCAGTGAACAGGGCAGTCAGCCCCAGCATTTT.

This CDR3 is CAIRGTGAEQYF. The CDR3 region has the DNA TGTGCCATCAGAGGAACAGGGGCCGAGCAGTACTTC. The V gene is TRBV10-3, the J gene TRBJ2-7; TRBD1 matches 7 bases. V lost 6 bases, J lost 6 bases, and 5 bases stayed unmatched. CDR3 length equals 12 residues. Germline V gene data show CDR1 as ENHRY and CDR2 as SYGVKD.

The chain employs TRBV5-1 and TRBJ2-7, with 8 positions matching TRBD1. CDR3 length: 15 amino acids. Germline V CDR1 and CDR2: SGHRS, YFSETQ. The V segment lost 2 bases and the J segment 5 bases; nucleotides outside the gene matches: 9. This chain's CDR3 is CASSLGFQGADEQYF. DNA of the CDR3: TGCGCCAGCAGCTTAGGTTTCCAGGGGGCGGACGAGCAGTACTTC. Based on the CDR3 plus reference TRBV5-1 and TRBJ2-7, the full variable domain is KAGVTQTPRYLIKTRGQQVTLSCSPISGHRSVSWYQQTPGQGLQFLFEYFSETQRNKGNFPGRFSGRQFSNSRSEMNVSTLELGDSALYLCASSLGFQGADEQYFGPGTRLTVT.

This clone has a single count. The chain carries TRBV7-3 and TRBJ2-1, with no clear D. CDR3 length equals 16 residues. Trimming shortened V by 4 bases and J by 0 bases, and 13 bases separated the two germline ends. CDR1 SGHTA and CDR2 FQGTGA come from the germline V gene. The CDR3 reads CASSYSGRSSYNEQFF. Written as DNA, the CDR3 is TGTGCCAGCAGCTATTCGGGCCGAAGCTCCTACAATGAGCAGTTCTTC.

This chain joins TRBV9 and TRBJ2-7; TRBD2 matches 10 bases. This CDR3 is 14 amino acids long. Germline assignment: CDR1 SGDLS and CDR2 YYNGEE. Unmatched junction bases numbered 6, after V lost 4 bases and J lost 5 bases. CDR3 sequence reads: CASSPGTSVHEQYF. In DNA form, the CDR3 reads TGTGCCAGCAGCCCCGGGACTAGCGTCCACGAGCAGTACTTC.

This clone was counted a single time. The chain employs TRBV4-1 and TRBJ2-7; possibly TRBD2 for D (6 bases). Germline V gives CDR1 MGHRA, CDR2 YSYEKL. V was cut by 4 bases and J by 2 bases, with 9 bases left in between. The CDR3 is made up of 13 amino acids. CDR3 in DNA: TGCGCCAGCAGCCGGGACTTACCCTACGAGCAGTACTTC. Translation: CASSRDLPYEQYF.

The chain carries TRBV11-2 and TRBJ2-1, with 13 bases lining up with TRBD2. Germline CDR1 SGHAT, CDR2 FQNNGV. Unmatched junction bases numbered 6, after V lost 0 bases and J lost 4 bases. The CDR3 totals 18 residues. DNA of the CDR3: TGTGCCAGCAGCTTAGATTTCACTAGCGGGAGGGTTTACAATGAGCAGTTCTTC. This translates into CASSLDFTSGRVYNEQFF.

This chain uses TRBV5-1 with TRBJ1-1; possibly TRBD1 for D (6 bases). The CDR3 contains 15 residues. In germline, CDR1 is SGHRS, CDR2 YFSETQ. Trimming removed 5 bases at V and 0 bases at J, with 14 bases between. CDR3 DNA: TGCGCCAGCAGGATGGGGGGCGACGTGAACACTGAAGCTTTCTTT. This encodes CASRMGGDVNTEAFF.